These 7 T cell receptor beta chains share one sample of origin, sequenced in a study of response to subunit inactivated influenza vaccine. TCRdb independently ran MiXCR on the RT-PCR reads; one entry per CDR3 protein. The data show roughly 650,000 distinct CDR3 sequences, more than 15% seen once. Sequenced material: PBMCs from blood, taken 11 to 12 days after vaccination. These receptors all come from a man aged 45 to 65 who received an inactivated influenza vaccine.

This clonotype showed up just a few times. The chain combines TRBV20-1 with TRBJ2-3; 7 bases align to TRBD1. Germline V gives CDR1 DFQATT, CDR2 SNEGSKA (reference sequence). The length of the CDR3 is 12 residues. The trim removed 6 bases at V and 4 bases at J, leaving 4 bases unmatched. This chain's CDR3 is CSADGTADTQYF. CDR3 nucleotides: TGCAGTGCGGACGGGACAGCAGATACGCAGTATTTT.

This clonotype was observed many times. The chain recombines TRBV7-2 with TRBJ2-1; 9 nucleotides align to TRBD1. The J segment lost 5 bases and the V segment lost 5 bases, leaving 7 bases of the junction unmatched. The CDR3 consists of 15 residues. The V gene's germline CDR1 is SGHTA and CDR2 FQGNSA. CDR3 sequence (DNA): TGTGCCAGCAGCCCCCCCGGGACAGGGCACAATGAGCAGTTCTTC. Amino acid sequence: CASSPPGTGHNEQFF.

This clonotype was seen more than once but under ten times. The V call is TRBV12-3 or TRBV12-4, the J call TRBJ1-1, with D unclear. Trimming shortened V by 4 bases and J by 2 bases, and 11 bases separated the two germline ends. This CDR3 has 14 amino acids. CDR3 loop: CASSSGALNTEAFF. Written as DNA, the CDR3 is TGTGCCAGCAGTTCGGGAGCTTTAAACACTGAAGCTTTCTTT.

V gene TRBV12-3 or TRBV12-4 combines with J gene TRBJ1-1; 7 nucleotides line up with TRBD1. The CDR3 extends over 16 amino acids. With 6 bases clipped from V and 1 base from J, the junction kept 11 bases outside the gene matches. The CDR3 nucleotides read TGTGCCAGCAGGTATTCCGGGACAGCTAAGAACACTGAAGCTTTCTTT. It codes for CASRYSGTAKNTEAFF.

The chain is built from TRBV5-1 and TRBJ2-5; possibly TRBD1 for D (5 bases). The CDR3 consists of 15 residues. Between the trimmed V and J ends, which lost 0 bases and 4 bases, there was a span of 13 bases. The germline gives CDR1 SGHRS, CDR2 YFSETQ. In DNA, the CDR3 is TGCGCCAGCAGCTTGGGCCCAGGGAACGGAGAGACCCAGTACTTC. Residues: CASSLGPGNGETQYF.

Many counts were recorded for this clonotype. The CDR3 sequence: CASSLSALHAGELFF. CDR3 DNA sequence: TGTGCCAGCAGTTTATCCGCTCTACACGCCGGGGAGCTGTTTTTT. The chain links TRBV12-3 or TRBV12-4 to TRBJ2-2; D uncertain. Trimming stripped 2 bases from V and 6 bases from J, with 13 bases between. The CDR3 has 15 amino acids.

CDR3 DNA sequence: TGTGCCAGCAGCTTAGCGGGGGCCCTCGGATACGAGCAGTACTTC. As protein: CASSLAGALGYEQYF. This chain uses TRBV7-2 with TRBJ2-7; possible D gene TRBD1, 6 bases. Germline values: CDR1 SGHTA, CDR2 FQGNSA. The CDR3 length is 15 residues. Trimming stripped 0 bases from V and 4 bases from J, with 13 bases between.